One and the same sample provided the 11 T cell receptor beta chains below, sequenced in a study of shared clonotypes between healthy human individuals. Assay: immunoSEQ multiplex PCR; the TCRdb copy retains only in-frame clones and omits some. The data contain over a million clones, 95% to 99% of them singletons. The sequenced material came from naive CD4+ T cells sorted from blood. This sample's subset: CD45RA+ positively selected. All receptors come from a man aged 25 to 40 in good health.

The rearrangement uses TRBV4-3 and TRBJ2-5; tentative D call: TRBD1 (6 bases). Trimming stripped 2 bases from V and 5 bases from J, with 15 bases between. The CDR3 has 15 amino acids. Germline CDR1 reads LGHNA; CDR2 reads YSLEER. CDR3 sequence: CASSQRLQGSETQYF. CDR3 in DNA: TGCGCCAGCAGCCAACGACTACAGGGATCGGAGACCCAGTACTTC.

The chain carries TRBV6-5 and TRBJ1-4; D is unclear. V shed 2 bases and J shed 14 bases, with 9 bases lying between them. CDR1 and CDR2 (germline): MNHEY, SVGAGI. The CDR3 totals 11 residues. CDR3 loop: CASSYGFQLFF. The CDR3 nucleotides read TGTGCCAGCAGTTACGGGTTTCAGCTGTTTTTT.

This chain joins TRBV5-1 and TRBJ2-1; no reliable D call. Per the germline V gene, CDR1 is SGHRS and CDR2 is YFSETQ. The CDR3 totals 15 residues. Trimming took 3 bases from V and 2 from J, leaving 12 bases between them. Written as DNA, the CDR3 is TGCGCCAGCAGCTCCTATCAGGAGCCCTACAATGAGCAGTTCTTC. It yields the protein CASSSYQEPYNEQFF.

The chain joins TRBV7-9 to TRBJ1-3; no reliable D call. The CDR3 is 13 amino acids. Trimming removed 3 bases at V and 0 bases at J, with 3 bases between. Germline V lookup: CDR1 SEHNR, CDR2 FQNEAQ (reference sequence). CDR3 sequence: CASSFNSGNTIYF. The CDR3 DNA reads TGTGCCAGCAGCTTTAACTCTGGAAACACCATATATTTT.

The chain couples TRBV18 to TRBJ2-7; D is perhaps TRBD2 (5 bases). The germline V and J ends were trimmed by 4 bases and 0 bases, with 13 bases remaining between them. Germline-derived CDR1 and CDR2 are KGHSH and LQKENI. The CDR3 spans 15 residues. The CDR3 reads CASSRPDSNSYEQYF. In DNA form, the CDR3 reads TGTGCCAGCTCACGACCGGACTCCAACTCCTACGAGCAGTACTTC. The full variable domain, completed using reference TRBV18 and TRBJ2-7, is NAGVMQNPRHLVRRRGQEARLRCSPMKGHSHVYWYRQLPEEGLKFMVYLQKENIIDESGMPKERFSAEFPKEGPSILRIQQVVRGDSAAYFCASSRPDSNSYEQYFGPGTRLTVT.

This sequence joins TRBV19 and TRBJ2-1; 7 positions match TRBD2. The CDR3 extends over 16 amino acids. Unmatched junction bases numbered 13, after V lost 11 bases and J lost 0 bases. Looked up from germline, CDR1 is LNHDA and CDR2 is SQIVND (reference sequence). The CDR3 DNA reads TGTGCCCAGGAGCGGCTAGCGGAAGCCTCCTACAATGAGCAGTTCTTC. This encodes CAQERLAEASYNEQFF. The whole variable domain, filled in from reference TRBV19 and TRBJ2-1, reads DGGITQSPKYLFRKEGQNVTLSCEQNLNHDAMYWYRQDPGQGLRLIYYSQIVNDFQKGDIAEGYSVSREKKESFPLTVTSAQKNPTAFYLCAQERLAEASYNEQFFGPGTRLTVL.

The gene calls are TRBV28 and TRBJ1-5; a possible D gene is TRBD1 (5 bases). The CDR3 runs to 14 residues. From germline, CDR1 is MDHEN and CDR2 SYDVKM. V shed 5 bases and J shed 1 base, with 9 bases lying between them. Written as DNA, the CDR3 is TGTGCCAGCAGTCAATGGGGGAGCAATCAGCCCCAGCATTTT. Translated, it gives CASSQWGSNQPQHF.

This clone has only a few counts. The CDR3 DNA reads TGTGCCAGCAGCTTAGAGGCGGCAGGGTGGAGTTCCTACGAGCAGTACTTC. This codes for CASSLEAAGWSSYEQYF. The chain links TRBV7-2 to TRBJ2-7; D possibly corresponds to TRBD1 (5 bases). This CDR3 is built from 17 residues. Germline V gives CDR1 SGHTA, CDR2 FQGNSA. V was trimmed by 1 base and J by 1 base, leaving 17 bases between them. Supplemented by reference TRBV7-2 and TRBJ2-7, the full variable domain reads GAGVSQSPSNKVTEKGKDVELRCDPISGHTALYWYRQSLGQGLEFLIYFQGNSAPDKSGLPSDRFSAERTGGSVSTLTIQRTQQEDSAVYLCASSLEAAGWSSYEQYFGPGTRLTVT.

The sample holds one count of this clone. The J gene is TRBJ2-1, the V gene TRBV11-2, with 9 bases identical to TRBD2. The CDR3 spans 15 residues. Looked up from germline, CDR1 is SGHAT and CDR2 is FQNNGV. Unmatched junction bases numbered 9, after V lost 6 bases and J lost 6 bases. The CDR3 loop reads CASRTWGGRANEQFF. The CDR3 coding sequence is TGTGCCAGCAGGACCTGGGGCGGGAGGGCCAATGAGCAGTTCTTC.

This clone has a single count. Within the sample, other DNA sequences also encode this same CDR3. The rearrangement uses TRBV2 and TRBJ2-1; no clear D. The V gene's germline CDR1 is SNHLY and CDR2 FYNNEI. The CDR3 sequence is 14 residues long. V was shortened by 6 bases and J by 0 bases, with 9 bases between the two germline ends. CDR3 nucleotide sequence: TGTGCCAGCAGATCGGATAGCTCCTACAATGAGCAGTTCTTC. It encodes CASRSDSSYNEQFF. The whole variable domain, remainder taken from reference TRBV2 and TRBJ2-1, is EPEVTQTPSHQVTQMGQEVILRCVPISNHLYFYWYRQILGQKVEFLVSFYNNEISEKSEIFDDQFSVERPDGSNFTLKIRSTKLEDSAMYFCASRSDSSYNEQFFGPGTRLTVL.

The chain joins TRBV6-6 to TRBJ2-3; D not certain. V lost 0 bases and J lost 7, with 5 bases in between. The length of the CDR3 is 12 residues. Germline V lookup: CDR1 MNHNY, CDR2 SVGAGI (reference sequence). Here the CDR3 reads CASSYSANTQYF. CDR3 nucleotides: TGTGCCAGCAGTTACTCCGCCAATACGCAGTATTTT.